A single sample is the source of the 25 T cell receptor beta chains below, sequenced in a study of blood T cell repertoires in COVID-19. Assay used: immunoSEQ multiplex PCR; TCRdb lists only in-frame clones, some missing. The data contain roughly 440,000 clones, 88% of them singletons. Sequencing was performed on peripheral blood. These receptors came from a woman in her forties or fifties with COVID-19, enrolled during active disease.

The chain has TRBV19 and TRBJ1-2; the match to TRBD1 covers 7 bases. The CDR3 spans 15 residues. J gave up 5 bases and V 0 bases, and 6 bases lay outside the gene matches. The germline V gene encodes CDR1 LNHDA and CDR2 SQIVND (reference sequence). For the CDR3, the DNA is TGTGCCAGTAGTATAGAGAGCGGCAGGGGGTATGGCTACACCTTC. Amino acids: CASSIESGRGYGYTF.

The chain is built from TRBV6-4 and TRBJ1-1; 7 bases match TRBD1. J gave up 1 base and V 3 bases, and 2 bases lay outside the gene matches. The length of the CDR3 is 14 residues. Germline CDR1 and CDR2: MRHNA and SNTAGT. The CDR3 DNA reads TGTGCCAGCAGTGAGAACAGGGGGAACACTGAAGCTTTCTTT. This gives the protein CASSENRGNTEAFF.

This clone has only one observation. The genes are TRBV4-1 and TRBJ1-1, with a possible D match to TRBD1 (6 bases). In germline, CDR1 is MGHRA, CDR2 YSYEKL. The CDR3 length is 14 residues. Trimming took off 0 bases at V and 11 bases at J, with 16 bases between the two ends. The CDR3 region is CASSQDSGRGRAFF. Here the CDR3 DNA reads TGCGCCAGCAGCCAAGATTCGGGCAGGGGAAGGGCTTTCTTT.

This chain connects TRBV9 to TRBJ2-3; D remains unclear. The CDR3 consists of 13 residues. Germline assignment: CDR1 SGDLS and CDR2 YYNGEE. Between the trimmed V and J ends, which lost 7 bases and 6 bases, there was a span of 15 bases. CDR3: CASALNTKDTQYF. The DNA of the CDR3 is TGTGCCAGCGCCTTGAACACTAAGGATACGCAGTATTTT.

CDR3 DNA sequence: TGCGCCAGCAGCTGGGGTGACTTAACAGGGGATGGCTACACCTTC. This gives the protein CASSWGDLTGDGYTF. V and J are TRBV5-1 and TRBJ1-2; TRBD1 agrees at 7 bases. The CDR3 loop spans 15 amino acids. The junction had 11 bases not matched to a gene; V was cut back by 3 bases and J by 6 bases. In germline, CDR1 is SGHRS, CDR2 YFSETQ. The complete variable domain, with remaining parts taken from reference TRBV5-1 and TRBJ1-2, reads KAGVTQTPRYLIKTRGQQVTLSCSPISGHRSVSWYQQTPGQGLQFLFEYFSETQRNKGNFPGRFSGRQFSNSRSEMNVSTLELGDSALYLCASSWGDLTGDGYTFGSGTRLTVV.

This sequence joins TRBV5-8 and TRBJ2-5, with D possibly being TRBD2 (7 bases). Looked up from germline, CDR1 is SGHTS and CDR2 is YDEGEE. This CDR3 spans 16 amino acids. V was pared by 0 bases and J by 5 bases, with 17 bases between. CDR3 loop: CASSLAQRGGEETQYF. The CDR3 DNA is TGTGCCAGCAGCTTGGCGCAAAGGGGGGGCGAGGAGACCCAGTACTTC.

This clone was observed at least ten times. The rearrangement uses TRBV30 and TRBJ1-3; TRBD1 is a possible D gene (5 bases). Germline-derived CDR1 and CDR2 are GTSNPN and SVGIG (reference sequence). The ends were cut back, 1 base at V and 0 bases at J, with 10 bases in the middle. CDR3 size: 15 residues. The CDR3 nucleotides read TGTGCCTGGAGTGGACAGCGATCCTCTGGAAACACCATATATTTT. The encoded protein is CAWSGQRSSGNTIYF.

The chain employs TRBV21-1 and TRBJ1-2; the table names TRBD1, a call not compared with the DNA. TRBV21-1 is termed a pseudogene. The CDR3 is made up of 19 amino acids. CDR3 DNA sequence: TGTGCCAGCAGCAAATTCATCCGGGACAGGGGACTCGCTAGTTATGGCTACACCTTC. Protein sequence: CASSKFIRDRGLASYGYTF.

The chain links TRBV6-6 to TRBJ2-3; 7 bases agree with TRBD1. Germline trimming cut 4 bases from V and 7 bases from J; bases unmatched to any gene: 8. Per germline, CDR1 MNHNY and CDR2 SVGAGI (reference sequence). There are 14 residues in the CDR3. CDR3 nucleotides: TGTGCCAGCAGTTTTGGAACAGGGGTAAATACGCAGTATTTT. Protein sequence: CASSFGTGVNTQYF.

The chain links TRBV18 to TRBJ1-2, with D unresolved. Germline values: CDR1 KGHSH, CDR2 LQKENI. V lost 1 base and J lost 3, with 6 bases in between. The CDR3 length is 13 residues. The CDR3 DNA follows: TGTGCCAGCTCACCACGAGGAGACTATGGCTACACCTTC. Protein: CASSPRGDYGYTF.

The V and J genes are TRBV30 and TRBJ1-4, with 9 bases that match TRBD1. Germline trimming cut 2 bases from V and 8 bases from J; bases unmatched to any gene: 6. The CDR3 extends over 14 amino acids. Germline loops: CDR1 GTSNPN, CDR2 SVGIG (reference sequence). CDR3 sequence reads: CAWSLGQGFEKLFF. The CDR3 nucleotides are TGTGCCTGGAGTTTGGGACAGGGATTCGAAAAACTGTTTTTT.

This chain joins TRBV19 and TRBJ1-4; no definite D call. V lost 7 bases, J lost 7 bases, and 16 bases lay in between. The CDR3 spans 14 residues. Germline V gene sequence: CDR1 LNHDA, CDR2 SQIVND (reference sequence). The CDR3 DNA reads TGTGCCAGTACCAAAGGCGTGTGGGCTGAAAAACTGTTTTTT. It translates to CASTKGVWAEKLFF.

V gene TRBV6-5 combines with J gene TRBJ1-3, with D tentatively TRBD1 (5 bases). The CDR3 sequence is 14 residues long. The V end lost 5 bases, the J end lost 4 bases, and 12 bases lay between the germline ends. Germline CDR1 and CDR2: MNHEY and SVGAGI. In nucleotides, the CDR3 is TGTGCCAGCAGTACACCGGGGGAAGGAAACACCATATATTTT. It yields the protein CASSTPGEGNTIYF.

This clone has only one observation. The V gene is TRBV30, the J gene TRBJ2-3, with D possibly TRBD2 on 5 matching bases. There are 14 residues in the CDR3. Germline lookup yields CDR1 GTSNPN and CDR2 SVGIG (reference sequence). Trimming shortened V by 5 bases and J by 1 base, and 13 bases separated the two germline ends. The CDR3 nucleotides read TGTGCCTGGCGAGGGCTAGTCGGCACAGATACGCAGTATTTT. As protein: CAWRGLVGTDTQYF.

The chain employs TRBV7-3 and TRBJ2-1; TRBD2 is a possible D gene (6 bases). Germline loops: CDR1 SGHTA, CDR2 FQGTGA. The CDR3 contains 14 residues. V shed 1 base and J shed 5 bases, with 9 bases lying between them. Here the CDR3 reads CASSLRGEHNEQFF. The CDR3, as DNA: TGTGCCAGCAGCTTAAGGGGGGAGCACAATGAGCAGTTCTTC.

This clone has just one count. The CDR3, as DNA: TGTGCTAGTGGACCAAGCCCTGACACTGAAGCTTTCTTT. Protein product: CASGPSPDTEAFF. The chain recombines TRBV12-5 with TRBJ1-1, with unresolved D. The germline gives CDR1 LGHNT, CDR2 FRNRAP. This CDR3 is built from 13 residues. The V gene lost 6 bases and the J gene lost 3 bases, with 11 bases spanning the gap.

The V gene is TRBV11-2, the J gene TRBJ2-5; 8 bases agree with TRBD1. Trimming cost V 4 bases and J 5 bases; bases outside gene matches: 3. The V gene's germline CDR1 is SGHAT and CDR2 FQNNGV. The CDR3 length is 13 residues. The CDR3 loop reads CASSWNRGETQYF. Written as DNA, the CDR3 is TGTGCCAGCAGCTGGAACAGGGGGGAGACCCAGTACTTC.

This chain links TRBV4-2 with TRBJ2-4; no reliable D call. The CDR3 sequence is 16 residues long. Per germline, CDR1 LGHNA and CDR2 YNFKEQ. V dropped 0 bases and J dropped 0 bases, with 9 bases sitting between them. CDR3 amino acids: CASSQEEMAAKNIQYF. The CDR3 DNA sequence: TGTGCCAGCAGCCAAGAAGAAATGGCAGCCAAAAACATTCAGTACTTC.

The chain joins TRBV5-4 to TRBJ1-2; 8 bases are shared with TRBD1. The CDR3 is 16 amino acids. The germline V gene encodes CDR1 SGHNT and CDR2 YYREEE (reference sequence). Unmatched junction bases numbered 15, after V lost 4 bases and J lost 7 bases. CDR3 in amino acids: CASSLRTGTGFAGYTF. The CDR3 DNA reads TGTGCCAGCAGCCTTCGAACCGGGACAGGTTTTGCTGGCTACACCTTC.

V and J are TRBV7-2 and TRBJ1-2; TRBD1 aligns across 9 bases. After removal of 1 base from V and 8 bases from J, the junction contained 8 bases not matched to a gene. Germline CDR1 SGHTA, CDR2 FQGNSA. The CDR3 contains 15 residues. The DNA for the CDR3 is TGTGCCAGCAGCTTAGACCAACAGGGGGCCTTAGGCTACACCTTC. Translating it yields CASSLDQQGALGYTF.

A few counts support this clone. The genes are TRBV5-1 and TRBJ2-3; 7 bases agree with TRBD2. V shed 0 bases, J shed 6 bases, and the junction held 7 bases outside the gene matches. The CDR3 spans 15 residues. Germline V CDR1 and CDR2: SGHRS, YFSETQ. The CDR3 DNA reads as TGCGCCAGCAGCTTGGATGGGACTAATCCCGATACGCAGTATTTT. Translated, it gives CASSLDGTNPDTQYF.

CDR3 DNA: TGTGCCAGCAGCTTTTCCCAAACCGGGGAGCTGTTTTTT. It specifies CASSFSQTGELFF. The rearrangement uses TRBV11-3 and TRBJ2-2, with no clear D. V shed 3 bases and J shed 5 bases, with 7 bases lying between them. Germline V lookup: CDR1 SGHNT, CDR2 YENEEA. The CDR3 contains 13 residues.

CDR3 coding DNA: TGTGCCAGCAGCTTAGTGTCGGGAACCCCCACCGGGGAGCTGTTTTTT. Translating it yields CASSLVSGTPTGELFF. The chain joins TRBV11-3 to TRBJ2-2, with a weak D call TRBD2 (5 bases). The CDR3 is made up of 16 amino acids. V lost 1 base to trimming and J lost 4 bases, with 13 bases between them. From germline, CDR1 is SGHNT and CDR2 YENEEA.

This chain links TRBV19 with TRBJ1-2, with D unclear. Deletions cut 7 bases from V and 2 bases from J, with 20 bases between. Germline CDR1 is LNHDA and CDR2 is SQIVND (reference sequence). The length of the CDR3 is 16 residues. The CDR3 DNA follows: TGTGCCAGTAAGTCAAGTAGCCGGGAACTAAACTATGGCTACACCTTC. It translates to CASKSSSRELNYGYTF. The variable domain in full, completed from reference TRBV19 and TRBJ1-2, reads DGGITQSPKYLFRKEGQNVTLSCEQNLNHDAMYWYRQDPGQGLRLIYYSQIVNDFQKGDIAEGYSVSREKKESFPLTVTSAQKNPTAFYLCASKSSSRELNYGYTFGSGTRLTVV.

J is TRBJ1-2 and V is TRBV7-2, with D possibly matching TRBD1 (5 bases). Trimming pared 7 bases from V and 5 bases from J, leaving 17 bases between. In germline, CDR1 is SGHTA, CDR2 FQGNSA. The CDR3 extends over 14 amino acids. The CDR3 is CASTSGDYLYGYTF. CDR3 nucleotide sequence: TGTGCCAGCACTTCCGGGGACTACCTGTATGGCTACACCTTC.